This TCR beta chain stems from a study of a mutant IDH1 vaccine in newly diagnosed glioma. In the study overall: Vaccination started 4-6 weeks after radiotherapy alone, or with temozolomide cycles. Most patients had received both radiotherapy and temozolomide, the prior options being radiotherapy, temozolomide, or both. Study findings and constraints: Top-clonotype changes in peripheral T cells seemed unrelated to pseudoprogression.

Germline CDR1 MNHNS, CDR2 SASEGT. There are 14 residues in the CDR3. V was pared by 6 bases and J by 5 bases, with 2 bases of the junction left unmatched. Produced via immunoSEQ multiplex PCR; TCRdb's table is partial and in-frame only. This table holds about 48,000 clones, around 80% found once. The time point was: week 35, safety follow-up. Mutant IDH1 20-mer peptide, at 300 ug, made up each vaccine dose, with topical imiquimod. About this clone itself: Its antigen remains unknown.

Source: PBMCs, taken from a glioma patient whose treatment included an IDH1 peptide vaccine. The J gene is TRBJ2-2, the V gene TRBV6-1; 11 nucleotides match TRBD1. The origin of this receptor is a middle-aged man with glioma. CDR3 protein: CASSGTGGTGELFF. The CDR3 coding sequence is TGTGCCAGCAGCGGGACAGGGGGGACCGGGGAGCTGTTTTTT.